This record concerns one T cell receptor beta chain sequence. This record belongs to a study of radiotherapy plus CTLA-4 blockade in lung cancer. This CDR3 has 16 residues. Trimming took 3 bases from V and 6 from J; bases not matched to a gene: 7. The germline V gene encodes CDR1 MNHNS and CDR2 SASEGT. The study gave focal radiation plus ipilimumab CTLA-4 blockade to patients with chemo-refractory metastatic non-small-cell lung cancer. Sequenced by immunoSEQ multiplex PCR; TCRdb stores in-frame clones only, minus some. The table records over 50,000 clones, approximately 80% of them present only once. The sequenced sample was peripheral blood, obtained from a patient treated with radiotherapy plus ipilimumab. The clonotype originates from a human donor with non-small cell lung cancer who had a complete response to radiotherapy plus ipilimumab. V and J are TRBV6-1 and TRBJ2-7; 14 nucleotides align to TRBD2. CDR3 DNA: TGTGCCAGCAGTGAGGGACTAGCGGGGGTGCTTGGCGAGCAGTACGTC. It specifies CASSEGLAGVLGEQYV.